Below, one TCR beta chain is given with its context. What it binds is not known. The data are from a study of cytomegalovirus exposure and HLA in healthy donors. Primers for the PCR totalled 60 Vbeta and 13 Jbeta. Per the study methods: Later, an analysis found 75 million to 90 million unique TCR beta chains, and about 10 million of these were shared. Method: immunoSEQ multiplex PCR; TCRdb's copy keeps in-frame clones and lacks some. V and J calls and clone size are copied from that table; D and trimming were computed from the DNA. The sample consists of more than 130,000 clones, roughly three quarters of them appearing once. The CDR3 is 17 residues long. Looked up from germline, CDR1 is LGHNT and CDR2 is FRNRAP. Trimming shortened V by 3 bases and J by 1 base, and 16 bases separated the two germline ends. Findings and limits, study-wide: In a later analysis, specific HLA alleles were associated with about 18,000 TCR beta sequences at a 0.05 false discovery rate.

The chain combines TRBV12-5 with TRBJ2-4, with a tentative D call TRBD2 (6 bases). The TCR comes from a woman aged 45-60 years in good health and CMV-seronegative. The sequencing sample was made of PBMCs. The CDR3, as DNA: TGTGCTAGTGGTTTCGAAATTGCGGGGACGGCCAAAAACATTCAGTACTTC. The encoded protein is CASGFEIAGTAKNIQYF.